This T cell receptor beta chain was identified in a study of T-cell memory formation after mild COVID-19. The CDR3 is made up of 15 amino acids. V was pared by 0 bases and J by 0 bases, with 8 bases between. Per germline, CDR1 SGHRS and CDR2 YFSETQ. This clonotype has more than one count but fewer than ten. Its antigen is undetermined. One entry per CDR3 protein, called by TCRdb with MiXCR from the 5' RACE reads. Here the sample spans roughly 300,000 distinct CDR3 sequences, about 16% being singletons. Study results and caveats: Pre-infection memory carried some responding clones, suggesting that cross-reactive memory joined.

The sequenced material came from PBMCs or a T cell subset sorted from them (not recorded which). The gene calls are TRBV5-1 and TRBJ2-3; D is possibly TRBD2 (6 bases). The TCR sequence derives from a man aged 18 to 29 who had mild COVID-19 (a few samples of this study predate the infection). Cell type and time point are not known. CDR3 sequence: CASSLDAGSTDTQYF. CDR3 bases: TGCGCCAGCAGCTTGGACGCGGGGAGCACAGATACGCAGTATTTT.